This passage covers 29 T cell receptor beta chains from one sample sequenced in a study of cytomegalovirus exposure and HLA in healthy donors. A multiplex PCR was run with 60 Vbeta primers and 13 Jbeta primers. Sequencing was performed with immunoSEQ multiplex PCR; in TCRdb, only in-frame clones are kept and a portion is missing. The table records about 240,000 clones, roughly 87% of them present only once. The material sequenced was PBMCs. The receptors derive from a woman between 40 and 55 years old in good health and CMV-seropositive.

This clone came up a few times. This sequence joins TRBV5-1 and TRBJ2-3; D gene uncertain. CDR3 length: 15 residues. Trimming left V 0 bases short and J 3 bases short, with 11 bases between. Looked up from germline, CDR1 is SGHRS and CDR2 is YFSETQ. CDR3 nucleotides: TGCGCCAGCAGCTTGGCAGAACCTTCAACAGATACGCAGTATTTT. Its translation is CASSLAEPSTDTQYF.

CDR3 sequence (DNA): TGTGCCAGCAGTTTAGCAGGGAAAAGGGGCAATCAGCCCCAGCATTTT. Amino acids: CASSLAGKRGNQPQHF. The chain is built from TRBV28 and TRBJ1-5; the D gene is possibly TRBD1 (5 bases). Germline V gives CDR1 MDHEN, CDR2 SYDVKM. The CDR3 consists of 16 residues. Trimming stripped 2 bases from V and 2 bases from J, with 13 bases between.

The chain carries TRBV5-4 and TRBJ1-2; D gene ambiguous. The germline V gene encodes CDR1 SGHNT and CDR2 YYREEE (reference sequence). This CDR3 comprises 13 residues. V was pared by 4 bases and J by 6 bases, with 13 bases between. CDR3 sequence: CASSPLGAHGYTF. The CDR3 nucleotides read TGTGCCAGCAGCCCCCTCGGTGCCCATGGCTACACCTTC.

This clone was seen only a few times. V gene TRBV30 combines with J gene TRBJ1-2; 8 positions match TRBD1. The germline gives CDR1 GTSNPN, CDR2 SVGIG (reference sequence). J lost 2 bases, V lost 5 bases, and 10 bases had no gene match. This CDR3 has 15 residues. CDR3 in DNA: TGTGCCTGGTACGGAGGACAGGGACTAAACTATGGCTACACCTTC. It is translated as CAWYGGQGLNYGYTF.

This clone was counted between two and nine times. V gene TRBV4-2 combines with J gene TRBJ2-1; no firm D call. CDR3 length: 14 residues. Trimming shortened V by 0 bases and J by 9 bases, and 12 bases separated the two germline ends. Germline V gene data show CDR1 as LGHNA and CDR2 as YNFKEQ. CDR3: CASSQERGHPEQFF. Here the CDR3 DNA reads TGTGCCAGCAGCCAAGAAAGAGGCCACCCTGAGCAGTTCTTC.

For the CDR3, the DNA is TGTGCCAGCAGTCCCCGGACAGGGAATAATTCACCCCTCCACTTT. Its translation is CASSPRTGNNSPLHF. The V gene is TRBV27, the J gene TRBJ1-6, with 8 bases matching TRBD1. Unmatched junction bases numbered 5, after V lost 5 bases and J lost 5 bases. The germline V gene has CDR1 MNHEY and CDR2 SMNVEV (reference sequence). CDR3 length: 15 amino acids.

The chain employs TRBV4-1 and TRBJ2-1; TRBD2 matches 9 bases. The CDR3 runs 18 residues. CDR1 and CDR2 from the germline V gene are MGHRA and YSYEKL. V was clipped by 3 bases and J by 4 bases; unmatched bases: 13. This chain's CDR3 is CASSHRTSVFLGYNEQFF. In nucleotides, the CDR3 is TGCGCCAGCAGCCATCGGACTAGCGTGTTCTTGGGGTACAATGAGCAGTTCTTC.

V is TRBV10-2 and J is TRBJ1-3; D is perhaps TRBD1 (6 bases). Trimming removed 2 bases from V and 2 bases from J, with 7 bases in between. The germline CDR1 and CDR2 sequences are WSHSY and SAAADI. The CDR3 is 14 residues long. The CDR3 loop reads CASSETGTGNTIYF. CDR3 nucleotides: TGCGCCAGCAGTGAGACAGGGACTGGAAACACCATATATTTT.

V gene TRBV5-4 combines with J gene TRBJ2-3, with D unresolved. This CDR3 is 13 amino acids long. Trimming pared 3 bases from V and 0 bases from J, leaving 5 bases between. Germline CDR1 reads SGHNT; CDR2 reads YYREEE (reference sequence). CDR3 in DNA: TGTGCCAGCAGCTATTCTAGCACAGATACGCAGTATTTT. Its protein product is CASSYSSTDTQYF.

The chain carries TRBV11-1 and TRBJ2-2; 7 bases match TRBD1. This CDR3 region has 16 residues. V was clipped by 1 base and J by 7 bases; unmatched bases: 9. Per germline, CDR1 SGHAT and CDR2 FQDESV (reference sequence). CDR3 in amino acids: CASSLGRGGANGELFF. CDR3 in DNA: TGTGCCAGCAGCTTAGGTCGAGGGGGCGCCAACGGGGAGCTGTTTTTT.

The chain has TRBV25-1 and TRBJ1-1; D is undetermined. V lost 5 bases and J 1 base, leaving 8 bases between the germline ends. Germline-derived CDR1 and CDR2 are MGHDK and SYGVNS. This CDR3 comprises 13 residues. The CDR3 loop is CASSMRQNTEAFF. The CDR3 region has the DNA TGTGCCAGCAGTATGCGACAGAACACTGAAGCTTTCTTT.

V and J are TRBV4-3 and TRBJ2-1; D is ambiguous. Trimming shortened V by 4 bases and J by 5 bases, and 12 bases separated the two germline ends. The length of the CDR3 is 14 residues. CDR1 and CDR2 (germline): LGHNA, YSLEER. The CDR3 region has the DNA TGCGCCAGCAGCCCGATGGGCATTAACAATGAGCAGTTCTTC. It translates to CASSPMGINNEQFF.

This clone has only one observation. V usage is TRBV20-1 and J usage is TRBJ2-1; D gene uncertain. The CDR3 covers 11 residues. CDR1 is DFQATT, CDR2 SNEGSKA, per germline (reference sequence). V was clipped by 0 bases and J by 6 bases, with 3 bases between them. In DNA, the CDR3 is TGCAGTGCTAGAGACGGCAATGAGCAGTTCTTC. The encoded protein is CSARDGNEQFF.

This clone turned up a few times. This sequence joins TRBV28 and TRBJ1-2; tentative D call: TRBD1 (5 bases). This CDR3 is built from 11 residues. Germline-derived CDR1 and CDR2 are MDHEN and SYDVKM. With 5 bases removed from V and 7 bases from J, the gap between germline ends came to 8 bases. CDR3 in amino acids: CASSPQGGYTF. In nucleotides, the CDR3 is TGTGCCAGCAGTCCCCAGGGTGGCTACACCTTC.

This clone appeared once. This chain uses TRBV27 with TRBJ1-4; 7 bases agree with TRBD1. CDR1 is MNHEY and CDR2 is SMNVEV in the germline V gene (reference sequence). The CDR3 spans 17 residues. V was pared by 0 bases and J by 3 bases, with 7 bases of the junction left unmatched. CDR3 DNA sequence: TGTGCCAGCAGTTTATCCTTGACAGGGCGGTCTAATGAAAAACTGTTTTTT. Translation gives CASSLSLTGRSNEKLFF.

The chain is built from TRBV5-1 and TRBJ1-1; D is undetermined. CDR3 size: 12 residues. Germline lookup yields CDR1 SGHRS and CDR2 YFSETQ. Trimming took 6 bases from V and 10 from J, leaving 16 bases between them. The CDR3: CASTLSIGGAFF. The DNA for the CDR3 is TGCGCCAGCACCCTGTCGATCGGAGGAGCTTTCTTT. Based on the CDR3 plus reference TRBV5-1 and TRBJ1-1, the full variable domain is KAGVTQTPRYLIKTRGQQVTLSCSPISGHRSVSWYQQTPGQGLQFLFEYFSETQRNKGNFPGRFSGRQFSNSRSEMNVSTLELGDSALYLCASTLSIGGAFFGQGTRLTVV.

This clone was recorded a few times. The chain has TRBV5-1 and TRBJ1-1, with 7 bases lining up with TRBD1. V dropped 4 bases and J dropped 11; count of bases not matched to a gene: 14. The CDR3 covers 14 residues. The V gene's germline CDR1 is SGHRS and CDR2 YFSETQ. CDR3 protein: CASSLYSTGQQAFF. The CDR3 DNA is TGCGCCAGCAGCCTTTACTCGACAGGGCAGCAGGCTTTCTTT.

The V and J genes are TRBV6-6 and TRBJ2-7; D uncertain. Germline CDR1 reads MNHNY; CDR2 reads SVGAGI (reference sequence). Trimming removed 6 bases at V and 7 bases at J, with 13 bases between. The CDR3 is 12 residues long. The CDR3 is CASSPILREQYF. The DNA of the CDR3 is TGTGCCAGCAGCCCAATCCTACGAGAGCAGTACTTC.

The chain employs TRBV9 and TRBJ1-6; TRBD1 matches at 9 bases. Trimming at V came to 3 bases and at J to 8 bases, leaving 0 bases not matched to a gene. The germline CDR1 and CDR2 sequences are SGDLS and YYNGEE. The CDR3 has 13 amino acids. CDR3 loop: CASSGQGDSPLHF. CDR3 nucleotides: TGTGCCAGCAGCGGACAGGGGGATTCACCCCTCCACTTT.

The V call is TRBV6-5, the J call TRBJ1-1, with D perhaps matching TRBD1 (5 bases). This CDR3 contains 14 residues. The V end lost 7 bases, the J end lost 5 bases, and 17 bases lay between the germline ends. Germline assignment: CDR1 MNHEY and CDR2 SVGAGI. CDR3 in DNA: TGTGCCAGCAAGGAACAGGCCGGCGGAACTGAAGCTTTCTTT. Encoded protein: CASKEQAGGTEAFF.

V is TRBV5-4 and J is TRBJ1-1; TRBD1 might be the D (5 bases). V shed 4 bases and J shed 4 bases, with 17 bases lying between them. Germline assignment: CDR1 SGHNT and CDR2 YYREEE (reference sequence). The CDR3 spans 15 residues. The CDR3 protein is CASSPGGEYRTEAFF. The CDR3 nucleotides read TGTGCCAGCAGCCCTGGAGGGGAGTATCGCACTGAAGCTTTCTTT.

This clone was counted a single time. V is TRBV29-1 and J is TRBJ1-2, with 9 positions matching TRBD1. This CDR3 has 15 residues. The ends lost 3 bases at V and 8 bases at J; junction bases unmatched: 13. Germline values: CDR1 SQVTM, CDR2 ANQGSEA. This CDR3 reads CSVDPPGQGGRGYTF. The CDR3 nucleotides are TGCAGCGTTGATCCGCCGGGACAGGGAGGACGGGGCTACACCTTC.

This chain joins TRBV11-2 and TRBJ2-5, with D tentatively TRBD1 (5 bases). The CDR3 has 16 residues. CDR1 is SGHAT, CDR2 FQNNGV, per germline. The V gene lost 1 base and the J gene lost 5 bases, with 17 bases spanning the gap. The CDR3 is CASSLGLDTSLETQYF. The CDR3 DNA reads TGTGCCAGCAGCTTAGGTCTGGACACCTCCCTGGAGACCCAGTACTTC.

The CDR3 DNA follows: TGCGCCAGCTCTGAAGGTAGGGCGGGCGTGCAGTTCTTC. Amino acid sequence: CASSEGRAGVQFF. The genes are TRBV10-1 and TRBJ2-1; weak D call: TRBD2 (5 bases). This CDR3 is 13 amino acids long. Germline values: CDR1 WNHNN, CDR2 SYGVQD (reference sequence). The V end lost 8 bases, the J end lost 12 bases, and 20 bases lay between the germline ends.

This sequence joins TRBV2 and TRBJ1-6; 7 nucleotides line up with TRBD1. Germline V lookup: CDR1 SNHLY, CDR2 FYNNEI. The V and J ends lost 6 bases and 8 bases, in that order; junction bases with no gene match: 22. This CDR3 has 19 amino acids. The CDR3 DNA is TGTGCCAGCAGAACCGGTGGGGCAGGGGGATGGAATCAGGATTCACCCCTCCACTTT. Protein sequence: CASRTGGAGGWNQDSPLHF.

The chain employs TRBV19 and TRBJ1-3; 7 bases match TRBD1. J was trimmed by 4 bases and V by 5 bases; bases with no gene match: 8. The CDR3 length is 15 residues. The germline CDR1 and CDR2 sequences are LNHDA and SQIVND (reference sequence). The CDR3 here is CASSPRDSRGNTIYF. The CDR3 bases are TGTGCCAGTAGTCCCCGGGACAGCCGAGGAAACACCATATATTTT. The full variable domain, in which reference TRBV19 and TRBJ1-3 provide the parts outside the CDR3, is DGGITQSPKYLFRKEGQNVTLSCEQNLNHDAMYWYRQDPGQGLRLIYYSQIVNDFQKGDIAEGYSVSREKKESFPLTVTSAQKNPTAFYLCASSPRDSRGNTIYFGEGSWLTVV.

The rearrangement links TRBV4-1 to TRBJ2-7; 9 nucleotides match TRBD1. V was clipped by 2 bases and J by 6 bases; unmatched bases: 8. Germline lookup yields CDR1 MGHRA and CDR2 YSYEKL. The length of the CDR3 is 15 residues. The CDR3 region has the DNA TGCGCCAGCAGCCAACCCCGGGACAGGGTTCTCGAGCAGTACTTC. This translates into CASSQPRDRVLEQYF.

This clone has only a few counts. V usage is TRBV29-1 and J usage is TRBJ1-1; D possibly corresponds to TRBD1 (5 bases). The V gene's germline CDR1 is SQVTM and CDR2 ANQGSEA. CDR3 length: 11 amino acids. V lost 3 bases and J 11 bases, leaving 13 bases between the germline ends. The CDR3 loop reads CSVEVGGDAFF. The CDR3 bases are TGCAGCGTTGAGGTAGGAGGGGATGCTTTCTTT.

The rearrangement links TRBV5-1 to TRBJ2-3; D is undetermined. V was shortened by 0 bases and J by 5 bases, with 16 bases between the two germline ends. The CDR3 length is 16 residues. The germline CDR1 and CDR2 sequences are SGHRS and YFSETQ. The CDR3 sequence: CASSLVSVESGDTQYF. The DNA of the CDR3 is TGCGCCAGCAGCTTGGTATCCGTCGAATCCGGAGATACGCAGTATTTT.